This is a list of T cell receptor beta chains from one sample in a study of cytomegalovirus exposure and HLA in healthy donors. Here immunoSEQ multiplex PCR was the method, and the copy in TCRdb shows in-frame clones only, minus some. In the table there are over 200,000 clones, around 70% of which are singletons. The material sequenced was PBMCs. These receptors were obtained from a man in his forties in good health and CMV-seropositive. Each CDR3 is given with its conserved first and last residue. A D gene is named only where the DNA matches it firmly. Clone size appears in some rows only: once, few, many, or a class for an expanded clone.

CASSPRDMTYEQYF,TGTGCCAGCAGCCCTCGGGACATGACCTACGAGCAGTACTTC,TRBV7-8,TRBJ2-7,NA,NA
CASSLTEPGELFF,TGTGCCAGCAGTTTGACAGAGCCCGGGGAGCTGTTTTTT,TRBV28,TRBJ2-2,NA,NA
CASRAFQETQYF,TGTGCCAGCAGGGCTTTCCAAGAGACCCAGTACTTC,TRBV6-1,TRBJ2-5,NA,once
CAIRTSGVGWDTDTQYF,TGTGCCATCCGGACTAGCGGGGTCGGCTGGGATACAGATACGCAGTATTTT,TRBV5-4,TRBJ2-3,TRBD2,NA
CASSLSRGTNEKLFF,TGCGCCAGCAGCTTATCCAGGGGGACTAATGAAAAACTGTTTTTT,TRBV5-1,TRBJ1-4,TRBD1,few
CASSPRRGPTNTGELFF,TGTGCCAGCAGCCCCAGGAGAGGGCCTACGAACACCGGGGAGCTGTTTTTT,TRBV11-3,TRBJ2-2,NA,NA
CASSRDTEGNQPQHF,TGTGCCAGCAGCAGGGACACAGAAGGGAATCAGCCCCAGCATTTT,TRBV6-5,TRBJ1-5,NA,NA
CASSSTGTGFGELFF,TGTGCCAGCAGCTCAACCGGGACAGGGTTCGGGGAGCTGTTTTTT,TRBV7-3,TRBJ2-2,TRBD1,NA
CASSARQSSYEQYF,TGTGCCAGCAGTGCCCGACAGAGCTCCTACGAGCAGTACTTC,TRBV6-1,TRBJ2-7,NA,few
CASSPQPGQGLSQYEQYF,TGTGCCAGCAGCCCCCAACCGGGACAGGGGCTTTCGCAGTACGAGCAGTACTTC,TRBV14,TRBJ2-7,TRBD1,NA
CASTSGTGQFF,TGTGCCAGTACCTCCGGGACTGGGCAGTTCTTC,TRBV19,TRBJ2-1,NA,once
CASKGTYNEQFF,TGTGCCAGCAAGGGGACCTACAATGAGCAGTTCTTC,TRBV9,TRBJ2-1,NA,NA
CASSSGQVRDNEQFF,TGCGCCAGCAGCTCAGGACAGGTCCGTGACAATGAGCAGTTCTTC,TRBV5-1,TRBJ2-1,TRBD1,NA
CAISLNSGSVGDEQFF,TGTGCCATCAGTCTAAATAGCGGTTCCGTTGGCGATGAGCAGTTCTTC,TRBV10-3,TRBJ2-1,NA,NA
CATSRDIGATGELFF,TGTGCCACCAGCAGAGATATAGGTGCAACCGGGGAGCTATTTTTT,TRBV15,TRBJ2-2,NA,NA
CASSPPQGAPGELFF,TGTGCCAGCTCACCACCCCAGGGGGCGCCCGGGGAGCTGTTTTTT,TRBV18,TRBJ2-2,TRBD1,few
CASSYSPRPNTGELFF,TGTGCCAGCAGTTACTCGCCCAGGCCGAACACCGGGGAGCTGTTTTTT,TRBV6-6,TRBJ2-2,NA,NA
CASSWSGGGETQYF,TGTGCCAGCAGTTGGAGCGGGGGCGGGGAGACCCAGTACTTC,TRBV6-5,TRBJ2-5,TRBD2,once
CASRTLTGGPETQYF,TGTGCCAGCAGGACCCTTACAGGGGGTCCAGAGACCCAGTACTTC,TRBV6-1,TRBJ2-5,TRBD1,NA
CASSYSTGVSTDTQYF,TGTGCCAGCAGTTACTCGACGGGGGTAAGCACAGATACGCAGTATTTT,TRBV6-5,TRBJ2-3,NA,NA
CASSLRTGLYEQYF,TGCGCCAGCAGCCTTAGGACAGGTCTGTACGAGCAGTACTTC,TRBV4-1,TRBJ2-7,TRBD1,NA
CASGQTGDYEQYF,TGTGCCAGCGGCCAGACAGGTGACTACGAGCAGTACTTC,TRBV28,TRBJ2-7,NA,NA
CASSIARTAEFSPLHF,TGTGCCAGTAGTATAGCACGGACAGCGGAATTTTCACCCCTCCACTTT,TRBV19,TRBJ1-6,NA,NA
CASSVGQRGGRGEQFF,TGTGCCAGCAGCGTAGGACAGCGGGGGGGCCGGGGTGAGCAGTTCTTC,TRBV9,TRBJ2-1,TRBD2,NA
CASSLVTGGNSPLHF,TGCGCCAGCAGCTTGGTGACAGGGGGGAATTCACCCCTCCACTTT,TRBV5-1,TRBJ1-6,TRBD1,NA
CASSDSLAGGNTQYF,TGTGCCAGCAGTGACTCACTAGCGGGGGGGAATACGCAGTATTTT,TRBV6-4,TRBJ2-3,TRBD2,NA
CASSRGGSNQPQHF,TGTGCCAGCAGCCGAGGTGGTAGCAATCAGCCCCAGCATTTT,TRBV7-2,TRBJ1-5,NA,NA
CASSFWALIVQGGVSGTQYF,TGCGCCAGCAGCTTTTGGGCTTTAATTGTGCAAGGGGGCGTTTCCGGTACGCAGTATTTT,TRBV5-1,TRBJ2-3,TRBD1,NA
CASSGTGWDTQYF,TGTGCCAGCAGTGGGACAGGGTGGGATACGCAGTATTTT,TRBV28,TRBJ2-3,TRBD1,NA
CASSWTGNTEAFF,TGTGCCAGCAGTTGGACTGGGAACACTGAAGCTTTCTTT,TRBV27,TRBJ1-1,NA,few
CASEGRGTDTQYF,TGTGCCAGCGAGGGGAGGGGAACAGATACGCAGTATTTT,TRBV19,TRBJ2-3,TRBD2,NA
CASSLLGQGNQPQHF,TGTGCCAGCAGCTTACTTGGACAGGGCAATCAGCCCCAGCATTTT,TRBV7-2,TRBJ1-5,TRBD1,NA
CASSQESGGPNYGYTF,TGCGCCAGCAGCCAAGAAAGTGGTGGGCCTAACTATGGCTACACCTTC,TRBV4-1,TRBJ1-2,NA,NA
CSSSRQGAIGNTIYF,TGTTCCAGCAGTCGGCAGGGGGCAATTGGAAACACCATATATTTT,TRBV7-9,TRBJ1-3,TRBD1,NA
CASNLIPGTGELFF,TGTGCCAGCAACCTTATCCCCGGCACCGGGGAGCTGTTTTTT,TRBV7-8,TRBJ2-2,NA,NA
CASSGQGNQPQHF,TGTGCCAGCAGTGGACAGGGGAATCAGCCCCAGCATTTT,TRBV2,TRBJ1-5,TRBD1,NA
CASSMGLNSYEQYF,TGTGCCAGTAGTATGGGTCTTAACAGCTACGAGCAGTACTTC,TRBV19,TRBJ2-7,NA,NA
CASSEGRDRGTGELFF,TGCGCCAGCAGTGAGGGCCGGGACAGGGGGACCGGGGAGCTGTTTTTT,TRBV10-2,TRBJ2-2,TRBD1,NA
CASSLGTGYYGANVLTF,TGTGCCAGCAGTCTCGGGACAGGATATTATGGGGCCAACGTCCTGACTTTC,TRBV28,TRBJ2-6,TRBD1,NA
CASSLGDYEQYF,TGTGCCAGCAGCTTGGGCGACTACGAGCAGTACTTC,TRBV5-4,TRBJ2-7,NA,NA
CASSATGTAPRNTGELFF,TGTGCCAGCAGTGCCACCGGGACAGCTCCCCGAAACACCGGGGAGCTGTTTTTT,TRBV6-4,TRBJ2-2,TRBD1,NA
CASSPAGGNTGELFF,TGTGCCAGCAGCCCAGCGGGCGGAAACACCGGGGAGCTGTTTTTT,TRBV5-6,TRBJ2-2,NA,NA
CASSEQRTSYEQYF,TGTGCCAGCAGTGAACAGCGCACCTCCTACGAGCAGTACTTC,TRBV6-1,TRBJ2-7,NA,NA
CASSYAGLETQYF,TGTGCCAGCAGTTACGCAGGTCTCGAGACCCAGTACTTC,TRBV6-5,TRBJ2-5,NA,NA
CASSPTRGNTIYF,TGTGCCAGCAGTCCCACCAGGGGGAACACCATATATTTT,TRBV7-2,TRBJ1-3,TRBD1,NA
CASSSGQGAINEQFF,TGTGCCAGCAGTTCAGGACAGGGGGCGATTAATGAGCAGTTCTTC,TRBV6-1,TRBJ2-1,TRBD1,NA
CASSLTLNYGYTF,TGTGCCAGCAGTTTAACTCTTAACTATGGCTACACCTTC,TRBV27,TRBJ1-2,NA,NA
CASFKSRSEAFF,TGTGCCAGCTTTAAGTCGCGGTCTGAAGCTTTCTTT,TRBV6-1,TRBJ1-1,NA,few
CASSWGDRERIWGYTF,TGCGCCAGCAGCTGGGGGGACAGGGAAAGGATCTGGGGCTACACCTTC,TRBV5-1,TRBJ1-2,TRBD1,NA
CASSYARGGHPKLFF,TGTGCCAGCAGTTACGCCAGAGGTGGTCACCCAAAACTGTTTTTT,TRBV6-5,TRBJ1-4,NA,NA
CASKGWDSYEQYF,TGTGCCAGTAAGGGGTGGGACTCCTACGAGCAGTACTTC,TRBV19,TRBJ2-7,NA,once
CASSLVVTGGYGNEQFF,TGCGCCAGCAGCTTGGTTGTCACAGGGGGATATGGCAATGAGCAGTTCTTC,TRBV5-1,TRBJ2-1,TRBD1,NA
CSVNRASYNEQFF,TGCAGCGTTAACAGGGCCTCCTACAATGAGCAGTTCTTC,TRBV29-1,TRBJ2-1,NA,few
CASSLGQSSGANVLTF,TGCGCCAGCAGCTTAGGACAGAGCTCTGGGGCCAACGTCCTGACTTTC,TRBV5-1,TRBJ2-6,NA,NA